Below, 27 T cell receptor beta chains from the same sample are listed, as sequenced in a study of early T cells in non-severe SARS-CoV-2 infection. MiXCR, applied by TCRdb to the 5' RACE reads, yields one record per CDR3 protein. The data contain tens of thousands of distinct CDR3 sequences, roughly 15% of them singletons. Source: whole blood, taken at baseline. The receptors originated from an adult who was a healthcare worker with PCR-confirmed SARS-CoV-2 infection or an uninfected control (not recorded which).

The rearrangement joins TRBV7-3 to TRBJ2-3; 7 positions match TRBD2. The germline V gene encodes CDR1 SGHTA and CDR2 FQGTGA. This CDR3 comprises 13 residues. The V gene end was trimmed by 5 bases and the J gene end by 6 bases; junction bases not matched to a gene: 5. The CDR3 DNA is TGTGCCAGCAGCGGAGGGACTACGGATACGCAGTATTTT. Amino acid sequence: CASSGGTTDTQYF.

This clonotype was seen a few times. The CDR3 nucleotides read TGTGCCAGCAGTCCGCTTCAGGGGACAGATTACGAGCAGTACTTC. This sequence encodes CASSPLQGTDYEQYF. The chain has TRBV28 and TRBJ2-7; 7 nucleotides line up with TRBD1. J was trimmed by 4 bases and V by 5 bases; bases with no gene match: 11. The CDR3 consists of 15 residues. Germline V gene data show CDR1 as MDHEN and CDR2 as SYDVKM.

This rearrangement joins TRBV2 to TRBJ2-2; D gene uncertain. With 11 bases removed from V and 0 bases from J, the gap between germline ends came to 13 bases. The CDR3 has 14 amino acids. CDR1 and CDR2 (germline): SNHLY, FYNNEI. Here the CDR3 reads CAGGRATNTGELFF. DNA of the CDR3: TGTGCCGGCGGAAGGGCCACGAACACCGGGGAGCTGTTTTTT.

V gene TRBV28 combines with J gene TRBJ2-2, with D unclear. This CDR3 contains 14 residues. Trimming took 5 bases from V and 7 from J, leaving 14 bases between them. The germline CDR1 and CDR2 sequences are MDHEN and SYDVKM. CDR3 in amino acids: CASSTGVVNGELFF. DNA for the CDR3: TGTGCCAGCAGTACTGGGGTGGTCAACGGGGAGCTGTTTTTT.

This clonotype was seen more than once but under ten times. The chain combines TRBV12-3 or TRBV12-4 with TRBJ2-1; D gene ambiguous. Trimming removed 3 bases from V and 13 bases from J, with 7 bases in between. This CDR3 comprises 10 residues. Written as DNA, the CDR3 is TGTGCCAGCAGTTTGTCCTTTCAGTTCTTC. Its translation: CASSLSFQFF.

There are many counts of this clonotype. The chain carries TRBV28 and TRBJ2-6, with unresolved D. Trimming removed 1 base at V and 0 bases at J, with 4 bases between. Looked up from germline, CDR1 is MDHEN and CDR2 is SYDVKM. The CDR3 contains 15 residues. As DNA, the CDR3 is TGTGCCAGCAGTTTATTTAGCTCTGGGGCCAACGTCCTGACTTTC. It is translated as CASSLFSSGANVLTF.

This clonotype was found a few times. The chain has TRBV27 and TRBJ2-7, with D unresolved. The CDR3 contains 14 residues. The V gene's germline CDR1 is MNHEY and CDR2 SMNVEV (reference sequence). The V gene lost 9 bases and the J gene lost 1 base, with 16 bases spanning the gap. The CDR3 sequence is CASSQLTASYEQYF. The CDR3 region has the DNA TGTGCCAGTTCCCAGCTTACTGCTTCCTACGAGCAGTACTTC.

This clonotype was observed at least ten times. The rearrangement joins TRBV20-1 to TRBJ2-2; D remains ambiguous. This CDR3 region has 13 residues. The V and J ends lost 3 bases and 6 bases respectively, with 11 bases between them. The germline V gene encodes CDR1 DFQATT and CDR2 SNEGSKA (reference sequence). DNA of the CDR3: TGCAGTGCTAGGGAACGTGAGGCCGGGGAGCTGTTTTTT. Residues: CSAREREAGELFF.

This clonotype was seen a few times. The chain joins TRBV20-1 to TRBJ2-3; D might be TRBD1 (5 bases). The germline V gene encodes CDR1 DFQATT and CDR2 SNEGSKA (reference sequence). This CDR3 has 13 residues. Trimming pared 5 bases from V and 1 base from J, leaving 10 bases between. The CDR3: CSAPQGGTDTQYF. Here the CDR3 DNA reads TGCAGTGCTCCGCAGGGCGGCACAGATACGCAGTATTTT.

This clonotype was observed at least ten times. The V gene is TRBV18, the J gene TRBJ1-4; TRBD1 agrees at 7 bases. Trimming removed 4 bases from V and 5 bases from J; junction bases left unmatched: 4. The CDR3 spans 14 residues. The germline V gene encodes CDR1 KGHSH and CDR2 LQKENI. CDR3 protein: CASSHRGSNEKLFF. The CDR3 DNA reads TGTGCCAGCTCACACAGGGGATCCAATGAAAAACTGTTTTTT.

The sample holds many counts of this clonotype. The chain joins TRBV20-1 to TRBJ2-1, with a tentative D call TRBD1 (6 bases). The CDR3 loop spans 18 amino acids. Germline CDR1 reads DFQATT; CDR2 reads SNEGSKA (reference sequence). Trimming removed 0 bases at V and 0 bases at J, with 18 bases between. The CDR3 region has the DNA TGCAGTGCTAGAGAAGGGGGTTTGAAGGGTGGCTCCTACAATGAGCAGTTCTTC. Encoded protein: CSAREGGLKGGSYNEQFF.

This clonotype has more than one count but fewer than ten. This chain uses TRBV4-2 with TRBJ2-1; 8 bases are shared with TRBD2. Germline CDR1 and CDR2: LGHNA and YNFKEQ. With V trimmed by 0 bases and J by 8 bases, 3 bases remained unmatched. This CDR3 has 14 residues. The CDR3 sequence is CASSQDRTSYEQFF. CDR3 sequence (DNA): TGTGCCAGCAGCCAAGATCGGACTAGCTATGAGCAGTTCTTC.

This clonotype came up many times. The chain links TRBV27 to TRBJ1-6; a weak D match, TRBD1 (6 bases). The length of the CDR3 is 15 residues. Germline V lookup: CDR1 MNHEY, CDR2 SMNVEV (reference sequence). Trimming took off 6 bases at V and 1 base at J, with 10 bases between the two ends. CDR3 amino acids: CASREQGSYNSPLHF. CDR3 in DNA: TGTGCCAGCAGGGAACAGGGATCCTATAATTCACCCCTCCACTTT.

CDR3 loop: CASSEILAGGTDTQYF. The CDR3 DNA reads TGTGCCAGCAGTGAAATCCTAGCGGGAGGAACAGATACGCAGTATTTT. The chain is built from TRBV2 and TRBJ2-3; the match to TRBD2 covers 11 bases. V shed 2 bases and J 3 bases; nucleotides not matched to a gene: 4. Germline V gene sequence: CDR1 SNHLY, CDR2 FYNNEI. CDR3 length: 16 amino acids.

The table lists this clonotype with a few counts. V usage is TRBV7-2 and J usage is TRBJ1-2, with no clear D. Trimming cost V 5 bases and J 6 bases, with 22 bases left between them. Per the germline V gene, CDR1 is SGHTA and CDR2 is FQGNSA. This CDR3 is 16 amino acids long. The CDR3 bases are TGTGCCAGCAGCGTATACCGGCCATCTCAAGTAGATGGCTACACCTTC. Translating it yields CASSVYRPSQVDGYTF.

This clonotype was observed a few times. The J gene is TRBJ2-3, the V gene TRBV5-1; D perhaps matches TRBD1 (6 bases). The CDR3 loop spans 14 amino acids. Trimming left V 7 bases short and J 3 bases short, with 15 bases between. CDR1 and CDR2 (germline): SGHRS, YFSETQ. The CDR3 bases are TGCGCCAGCCGCGGACAGTCCTATACAGATACGCAGTATTTT. Protein product: CASRGQSYTDTQYF.

This clonotype showed up just a few times. The V call is TRBV12-3 or TRBV12-4, the J call TRBJ2-3; 13 nucleotides match TRBD2. This CDR3 is built from 16 residues. After removal of 3 bases from V and 6 bases from J, the junction contained 6 bases not matched to a gene. The CDR3 sequence: CASSFGLAGDRDTQYF. The CDR3 nucleotides are TGTGCCAGCAGTTTCGGACTAGCGGGAGACCGGGATACGCAGTATTTT.

This clonotype came up many times. The rearrangement uses TRBV5-4 and TRBJ2-3, with 14 bases identical to TRBD2. The trim removed 4 bases at V and 5 bases at J, leaving 9 bases unmatched. This CDR3 has 17 amino acids. Germline V gene data show CDR1 as SGHNT and CDR2 as YYREEE (reference sequence). The CDR3 sequence: CASSLRTSGRREDTQYF. CDR3 in DNA: TGTGCCAGCAGCCTCAGGACTAGCGGGAGGAGAGAAGATACGCAGTATTTT. Full variable domain (outside the CDR3, taken from reference TRBV5-4 and TRBJ2-3): ETGVTQSPTHLIKTRGQQVTLRCSSQSGHNTVSWYQQALGQGPQFIFQYYREEENGRGNFPPRFSGLQFPNYSSELNVNALELDDSALYLCASSLRTSGRREDTQYFGPGTRLTVL.

The V call is TRBV20-1, the J call TRBJ2-7, with 10 positions matching TRBD2. The V and J ends lost 3 bases and 2 bases, in that order; junction bases with no gene match: 7. The germline gives CDR1 DFQATT, CDR2 SNEGSKA (reference sequence). CDR3 length equals 15 residues. The CDR3 coding sequence is TGCAGTGCTAGGCGGACTAGCGGTAACCCCTACGAGCAGTACTTC. Protein product: CSARRTSGNPYEQYF.

The gene calls are TRBV9 and TRBJ2-3; D is ambiguous. V lost 4 bases to trimming and J lost 7 bases, with 7 bases between them. CDR1 SGDLS and CDR2 YYNGEE come from the germline V gene. This CDR3 spans 11 amino acids. In DNA form, the CDR3 reads TGTGCCAGCAGCCCTGGGTATACGCAGTATTTT. It translates to CASSPGYTQYF.

The V call is TRBV18, the J call TRBJ1-1, with 9 bases identical to TRBD1. In germline, CDR1 is KGHSH, CDR2 LQKENI. This CDR3 is 15 amino acids long. The trim removed 1 base at V and 4 bases at J, leaving 4 bases unmatched. The CDR3 loop reads CASSPQQGAATEAFF. The CDR3 DNA follows: TGTGCCAGCTCACCACAACAGGGGGCGGCCACTGAAGCTTTCTTT. The entire variable domain, with the rest obtained from reference TRBV18 and TRBJ1-1, is as follows: NAGVMQNPRHLVRRRGQEARLRCSPMKGHSHVYWYRQLPEEGLKFMVYLQKENIIDESGMPKERFSAEFPKEGPSILRIQQVVRGDSAAYFCASSPQQGAATEAFFGQGTRLTVV.

In this sample, this clonotype turned up a few times. V gene TRBV20-1 combines with J gene TRBJ1-4; 12 bases map to TRBD1. Germline lookup yields CDR1 DFQATT and CDR2 SNEGSKA (reference sequence). The CDR3 runs to 15 residues. Trimming at V came to 3 bases and at J to 7 bases, leaving 6 bases not matched to a gene. The CDR3 region has the DNA TGCAGTGCTAGGGGACAGGGGGCCCCCGGTGAAAAACTGTTTTTT. It is translated as CSARGQGAPGEKLFF.

The chain combines TRBV30 with TRBJ1-6, with D unclear. This CDR3 is built from 15 residues. Germline V gene lookup returns CDR1 GTSNPN and CDR2 SVGIG (reference sequence). With 3 bases removed from V and 8 bases from J, the gap between germline ends came to 17 bases. The CDR3 coding sequence is TGTGCCTGGAGGGCCATCTCTTTAGGAGATTCACCCCTCCACTTT. It specifies CAWRAISLGDSPLHF.

This clonotype was seen only a few times. The chain joins TRBV20-1 to TRBJ2-5, with a weak D call TRBD1 (6 bases). V gave up 6 bases and J gave up 5 bases, with 19 bases separating them. Germline CDR1 reads DFQATT; CDR2 reads SNEGSKA (reference sequence). The CDR3 consists of 14 residues. The CDR3 DNA follows: TGCAGTGCCACAGGGACCCGGGTCGGGGAGACCCAGTACTTC. Translation gives CSATGTRVGETQYF.

This clonotype was counted at least ten times. The chain joins TRBV2 to TRBJ1-6, with D possibly being TRBD1 (5 bases). Germline values: CDR1 SNHLY, CDR2 FYNNEI. The CDR3 loop spans 17 amino acids. V gave up 3 bases and J gave up 0 bases, with 12 bases separating them. The CDR3 loop is CASSERGPSSYNSPLHF. The CDR3 nucleotides are TGTGCCAGCAGTGAGAGGGGTCCAAGCTCCTATAATTCACCCCTCCACTTT. The complete variable domain, with remaining parts taken from reference TRBV2 and TRBJ1-6, reads EPEVTQTPSHQVTQMGQEVILRCVPISNHLYFYWYRQILGQKVEFLVSFYNNEISEKSEIFDDQFSVERPDGSNFTLKIRSTKLEDSAMYFCASSERGPSSYNSPLHFGNGTRLTVT.

This clonotype was picked up one time. The rearrangement joins TRBV3-1 to TRBJ2-7; D might be TRBD1 (5 bases). The V and J ends lost 1 base and 4 bases respectively, with 14 bases between them. Looked up from germline, CDR1 is LGHDT and CDR2 is YNNKEL (reference sequence). The CDR3 sequence is 15 residues long. The CDR3 region has the DNA TGTGCCAGCAGCCAAGTTCCAGGGCTTGCTTACGAGCAGTACTTC. It encodes CASSQVPGLAYEQYF.

This clonotype was observed a handful of times. The gene calls are TRBV30 and TRBJ1-5; D not certain. V was pared by 2 bases and J by 9 bases, with 14 bases between. The length of the CDR3 is 13 residues. CDR1 is GTSNPN, CDR2 SVGIG, per germline (reference sequence). CDR3 residues: CAWSSRDSRPQHF. In DNA, the CDR3 is TGTGCCTGGAGTTCTCGCGATTCGCGGCCCCAGCATTTT.